The TCR beta chain described here comes from a study of shared clonotypes between healthy human individuals. Germline CDR1 and CDR2: MDHEN and SYDVKM. V shed 8 bases and J shed 2 bases, with 13 bases lying between them. This CDR3 has 13 residues. TCRdb keeps only in-frame clones here, not all; method: immunoSEQ multiplex PCR. The sample holds 2,500,000 or so clones, roughly 93% seen once. Notes on this clone: Antigen unknown.

Study conclusions and caveats: Sharing across four donors was highest in naive CD4 (about 5%) and lowest in memory CD8 (about 0.4%).

This rearrangement joins TRBV28 to TRBJ2-7; TRBD2 is a possible D gene (6 bases). The sequenced sample consisted of naive CD4+ T cells from PBMCs. Documented subset: CD45RA+ positively selected. The source is a man younger than 35 in good health. Some clones in this sample may be carry-over from other donors' samples. The DNA for the CDR3 is TGTGCCAGCGGGGGACGGGGGACCTACGAGCAGTACTTC. It yields the protein CASGGRGTYEQYF.